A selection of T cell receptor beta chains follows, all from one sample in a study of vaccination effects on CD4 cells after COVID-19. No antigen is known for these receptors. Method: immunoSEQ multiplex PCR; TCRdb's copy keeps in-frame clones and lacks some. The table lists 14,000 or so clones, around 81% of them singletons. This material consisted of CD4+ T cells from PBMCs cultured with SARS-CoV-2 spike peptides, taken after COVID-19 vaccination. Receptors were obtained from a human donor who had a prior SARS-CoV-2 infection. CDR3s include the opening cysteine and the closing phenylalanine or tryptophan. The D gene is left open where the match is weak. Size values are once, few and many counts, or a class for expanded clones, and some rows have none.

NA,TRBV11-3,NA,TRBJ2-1,CASSFLVAANEQFF,TGTGCCAGCAGCTTCCTCGTAGCGGCCAATGAGCAGTTCTTC
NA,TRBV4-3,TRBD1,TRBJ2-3,CASSRGQGADTQYF,TGCGCCAGCAGCCGGGGACAGGGTGCAGATACGCAGTATTTT
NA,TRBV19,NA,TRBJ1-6,CASSGPGALHF,TGTGCCAGTTCCGGCCCAGGAGCCCTCCACTTT
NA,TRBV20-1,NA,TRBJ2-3,CSASYPSTDTQYF,TGCAGTGCTAGTTATCCTAGCACAGATACGCAGTATTTT
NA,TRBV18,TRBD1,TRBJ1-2,CASSEGQGGDYGYTF,TGTGCCAGCTCAGAAGGACAGGGAGGGGACTATGGCTACACCTTC
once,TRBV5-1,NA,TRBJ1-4,CASSFEGAEKLFF,TGCGCCAGCAGCTTCGAGGGCGCGGAAAAACTGTTTTTT
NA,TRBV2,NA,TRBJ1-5,CASSGWSVDQPQHF,TGTGCCAGCAGTGGGTGGTCAGTAGATCAGCCCCAGCATTTT
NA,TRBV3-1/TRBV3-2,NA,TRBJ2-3,CASSWGMSGDTQYF,TGTGCCAGCTCTTGGGGAATGAGCGGAGATACGCAGTATTTT
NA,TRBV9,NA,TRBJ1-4,CASSGHGHNEKLFF,TGTGCCAGCAGCGGTCATGGGCATAATGAAAAACTGTTTTTT
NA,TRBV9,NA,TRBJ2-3,CASSVDGGLGDTQYF,TGTGCCAGCAGCGTAGACGGGGGGCTGGGAGATACGCAGTATTTT
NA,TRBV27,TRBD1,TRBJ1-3,CASSGRTGSNTIYF,TGTGCCAGCAGTGGACGGACAGGCTCCAACACCATATATTTT
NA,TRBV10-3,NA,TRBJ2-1,CAISPGPIQDEQFF,TGTGCCATCAGTCCGGGACCCATACAGGATGAGCAGTTCTTC
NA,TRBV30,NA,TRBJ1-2,CAWSWEFYGYTF,TGTGCCTGGAGTTGGGAATTCTATGGCTACACCTTC